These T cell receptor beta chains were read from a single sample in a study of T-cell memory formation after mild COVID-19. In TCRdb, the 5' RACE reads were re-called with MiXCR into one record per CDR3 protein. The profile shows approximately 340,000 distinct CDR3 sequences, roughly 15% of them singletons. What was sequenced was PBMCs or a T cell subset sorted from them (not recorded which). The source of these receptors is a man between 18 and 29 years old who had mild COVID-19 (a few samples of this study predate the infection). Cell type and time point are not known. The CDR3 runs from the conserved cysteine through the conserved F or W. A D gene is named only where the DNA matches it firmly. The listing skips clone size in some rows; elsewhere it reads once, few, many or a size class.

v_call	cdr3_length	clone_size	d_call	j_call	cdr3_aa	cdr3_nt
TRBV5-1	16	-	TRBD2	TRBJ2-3	CASSFLGLSPGDTQYF	TGCGCCAGCAGCTTTCTGGGACTATCCCCCGGAGATACGCAGTATTTT
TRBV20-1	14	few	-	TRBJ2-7	CSARGESPSYEQYF	TGCAGTGCTAGGGGTGAGAGCCCGTCCTACGAGCAGTACTTC
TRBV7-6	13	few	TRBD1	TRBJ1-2	CASSPDRGWGYTF	TGTGCCAGCAGCCCTGACAGGGGCTGGGGCTACACCTTC
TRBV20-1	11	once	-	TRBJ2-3	CSASYVGTQYF	TGCAGTGCTTCGTATGTTGGTACGCAGTATTTT
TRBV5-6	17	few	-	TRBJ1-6	CASSLPPREAGNSPLHF	TGTGCCAGCAGCTTGCCGCCGCGTGAGGCAGGGAATTCACCCCTCCACTTT
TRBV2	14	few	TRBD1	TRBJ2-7	CASRDRGEIYEQYF	TGTGCCAGCAGGGACAGGGGGGAGATCTACGAGCAGTACTTC
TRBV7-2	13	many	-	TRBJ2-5	CASSQQGGETQYF	TGTGCCAGCAGCCAGCAGGGGGGGGAGACCCAGTACTTC
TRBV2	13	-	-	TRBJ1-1	CASRVGQNTEAFF	TGTGCCAGCAGGGTTGGACAGAACACTGAAGCTTTCTTT
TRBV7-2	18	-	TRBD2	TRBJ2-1	CASSSGTSGGTRYNEQFF	TGTGCCAGCAGCTCCGGGACTAGCGGGGGGACGAGGTACAATGAGCAGTTCTTC
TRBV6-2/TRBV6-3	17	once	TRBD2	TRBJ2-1	CASSPGLAGSLSDEQFF	TGTGCCAGCAGCCCTGGACTAGCGGGGTCTTTGAGCGATGAGCAGTTCTTC
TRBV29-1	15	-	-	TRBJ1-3	CSVKGGTPAGNTIYF	TGCAGCGTTAAGGGAGGGACGCCGGCGGGAAACACCATATATTTT
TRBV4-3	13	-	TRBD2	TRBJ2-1	CASSQDREGRQFF	TGCGCCAGCAGCCAAGATCGGGAGGGGCGGCAGTTCTTC
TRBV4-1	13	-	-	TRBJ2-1	CASRGLGDNEQFF	TGCGCCAGCCGAGGGTTAGGGGACAATGAGCAGTTCTTC
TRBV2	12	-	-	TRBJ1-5	CASSDPDNTQHF	TGTGCCAGCAGTGACCCAGACAATACCCAGCATTTT
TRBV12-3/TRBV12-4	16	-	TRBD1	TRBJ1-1	CASSPRGLQGAGEAFF	TGTGCCAGCAGCCCGAGGGGGTTACAGGGGGCAGGTGAAGCTTTCTTT
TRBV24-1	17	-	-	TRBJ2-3	CATSDWGTTQSTDTQYF	TGTGCCACCAGTGATTGGGGGACAACCCAGAGCACAGATACGCAGTATTTT
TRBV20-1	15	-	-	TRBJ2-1	CSVRAGISSYNEQFF	TGCAGTGTCAGAGCTGGAATCAGCTCCTACAATGAGCAGTTCTTC